The 17 T cell receptor beta chains presented below share a single source sample, sequenced in a study of control samples from healthy donors and cancer patients. TCRdb's copy holds only in-frame clones and misses some; the assay was immunoSEQ multiplex PCR. The sample carries 50,000 or so clones, over 90% recorded once. The sequenced material came from PBMCs. All receptors derive from a woman in her 50s with head and neck cancer.

V usage is TRBV4-3 and J usage is TRBJ2-2; 9 bases are a match to TRBD2. Trimming cost V 0 bases and J 6 bases; bases outside gene matches: 8. The CDR3 runs 17 residues. Germline CDR1 reads LGHNA; CDR2 reads YSLEER. CDR3 bases: TGCGCCAGCAGCCAAGATCGGGGACTAGCCCCCGCCGGGGAGCTGTTTTTT. Amino acid sequence: CASSQDRGLAPAGELFF.

J is TRBJ2-6 and V is TRBV10-3; D is undetermined. Germline CDR1 ENHRY, CDR2 SYGVKD. Trimming shortened V by 3 bases and J by 13 bases, and 13 bases separated the two germline ends. The length of the CDR3 is 13 residues. In DNA form, the CDR3 reads TGTGCCATCAGTGATGGAATTTTAGGAGTCCTGACTTTC. Its translation: CAISDGILGVLTF.

This clone was counted once. V usage is TRBV11-3 and J usage is TRBJ2-1; D might be TRBD2 (5 bases). The CDR3 loop spans 14 amino acids. V was clipped by 4 bases and J by 5 bases, with 12 bases between them. Germline CDR1 reads SGHNT; CDR2 reads YENEEA. The CDR3: CASSSGVGNNEQFF. CDR3 coding DNA: TGTGCCAGCAGCTCCGGGGTTGGGAACAATGAGCAGTTCTTC.

This chain joins TRBV19 and TRBJ2-7; weak D call: TRBD1 (6 bases). CDR1 LNHDA and CDR2 SQIVND come from the germline V gene (reference sequence). Trimming removed 3 bases at V and 2 bases at J, with 14 bases between. The length of the CDR3 is 15 residues. CDR3: CASSMGTDRPYEQYF. The DNA of the CDR3 is TGTGCCAGTAGTATGGGGACGGACAGACCCTACGAGCAGTACTTC.

V usage is TRBV6-5 and J usage is TRBJ1-1; no firm D call. The V end was cut by 0 bases, the J end by 1 base, with 9 bases between. Germline CDR1 reads MNHEY; CDR2 reads SVGAGI. The CDR3 has 15 amino acids. The DNA for the CDR3 is TGTGCCAGCAGTTACTCGAAGGCAGGGAACACTGAAGCTTTCTTT. Translated: CASSYSKAGNTEAFF.

This chain joins TRBV6-5 and TRBJ1-2; perhaps TRBD1 as D (6 bases). Germline CDR1 reads MNHEY; CDR2 reads SVGAGI. The CDR3 has 12 residues. The V end lost 5 bases, the J end lost 3 bases, and 7 bases lay between the germline ends. Written as DNA, the CDR3 is TGTGCCAGCAGTCGGACAGACTATGGCTACACCTTC. It is translated as CASSRTDYGYTF.

The sample holds one count of this clone. The V and J genes are TRBV19 and TRBJ1-2; TRBD1 agrees at 7 bases. The germline gives CDR1 LNHDA, CDR2 SQIVND (reference sequence). CDR3 length: 15 amino acids. V dropped 3 bases and J dropped 4; count of bases not matched to a gene: 8. The CDR3 loop reads CASSIDGQGGYGYTF. CDR3 coding DNA: TGTGCCAGTAGTATTGATGGGCAGGGGGGCTATGGCTACACCTTC.

V and J are TRBV2 and TRBJ2-5; 8 positions agree with TRBD1. The germline V gene has CDR1 SNHLY and CDR2 FYNNEI. The V gene end was trimmed by 6 bases and the J gene end by 2 bases; junction bases not matched to a gene: 5. This CDR3 has 14 amino acids. The CDR3 protein is CASSLRDRQETQYF. The CDR3 bases are TGTGCCAGCAGCCTGAGGGACAGGCAAGAGACCCAGTACTTC.

This clone is a singleton in its sample. The V and J genes are TRBV18 and TRBJ2-1, with D perhaps matching TRBD1 or TRBD2 (7 bases each). The germline V gene encodes CDR1 KGHSH and CDR2 LQKENI. V lost 2 bases and J 9 bases, leaving 17 bases between the germline ends. The CDR3 runs 15 residues. In DNA, the CDR3 is TGTGCCAGCTCACCAACGGCAGGGGGGGACTCTGAGCAGTTCTTC. Encoded protein: CASSPTAGGDSEQFF.

The rearrangement joins TRBV29-1 to TRBJ2-3; 7 positions agree with TRBD1. The V gene's germline CDR1 is SQVTM and CDR2 ANQGSEA. After removal of 7 bases from V and 9 bases from J, the junction contained 19 bases not matched to a gene. CDR3 size: 15 residues. In DNA form, the CDR3 reads TGCAGCGGGTTTCGGGACAGCTCGTTTGGGGACACGCAGTATTTT. Its protein is CSGFRDSSFGDTQYF.

The chain has TRBV6-2 or TRBV6-3 and TRBJ2-5; D is uncertain. The V and J ends lost 2 bases and 2 bases respectively, with 6 bases between them. Germline V gives CDR1 MNHEY, CDR2 SVGEGT. CDR3 size: 13 residues. The CDR3, as DNA: TGTGCCAGCAGTTACGTCCTACAAGAGACCCAGTACTTC. It yields the protein CASSYVLQETQYF.

This clone was seen a handful of times. The chain is built from TRBV6-2 or TRBV6-3 and TRBJ1-1; D call uncertain. V lost 4 bases, J lost 7 bases, and 13 bases lay in between. CDR3 length: 13 residues. CDR1 and CDR2 from the germline V gene are MNHEY and SVGEGT. CDR3 sequence: CASSLGRPGEAFF. Written as DNA, the CDR3 is TGTGCCAGCAGTTTGGGCAGACCTGGTGAAGCTTTCTTT.

The chain joins TRBV27 to TRBJ2-7; tentatively, D is TRBD1 (6 bases). Looked up from germline, CDR1 is MNHEY and CDR2 is SMNVEV (reference sequence). V lost 0 bases and J 5 bases, leaving 14 bases between the germline ends. There are 15 residues in the CDR3. The CDR3 is CASSLSRGSGNEQYF. Here the CDR3 DNA reads TGTGCCAGCAGTTTATCGAGGGGGAGCGGTAACGAGCAGTACTTC.

The rearrangement links TRBV7-9 to TRBJ1-1; tentative D call: TRBD1 (5 bases). Trimming left V 11 bases short and J 1 base short, with 17 bases between. The germline V gene encodes CDR1 SEHNR and CDR2 FQNEAQ (reference sequence). This CDR3 spans 14 amino acids. The CDR3 DNA reads TGTGCCGGCGTAGGGGCCCGGAGGAACACTGAAGCTTTCTTT. As protein: CAGVGARRNTEAFF.

The count of this clone is one. The chain employs TRBV4-2 and TRBJ2-5, with no clear D. Germline V gene data show CDR1 as LGHNA and CDR2 as YNFKEQ. The CDR3 length is 15 residues. With 0 bases removed from V and 0 bases from J, the gap between germline ends came to 8 bases. The CDR3 sequence: CASSQDWSDQETQYF. CDR3 coding DNA: TGTGCCAGCAGCCAAGACTGGTCTGACCAAGAGACCCAGTACTTC.

V usage is TRBV27 and J usage is TRBJ2-7; TRBD2 matches at 9 bases. Germline V gene sequence: CDR1 MNHEY, CDR2 SMNVEV (reference sequence). V lost 4 bases to trimming and J lost 6 bases; unmatched junction nucleotides: 10. The CDR3 sequence is 15 residues long. The CDR3 DNA sequence: TGTGCCAGCAGTTCCTACGGCGGGGGGGCAATCGAGCAGTACTTC. Protein: CASSSYGGGAIEQYF.

The CDR3 sequence is CASRTRTGPQETQYF. CDR3 nucleotides: TGTGCCAGCAGAACCCGGACAGGCCCTCAAGAGACCCAGTACTTC. The chain has TRBV28 and TRBJ2-5, with 7 bases matching TRBD1. Germline lookup yields CDR1 MDHEN and CDR2 SYDVKM. J was trimmed by 2 bases and V by 6 bases; bases with no gene match: 9. This CDR3 region has 15 residues.